This T cell receptor beta chain was obtained from a study of blood T cell repertoires in COVID-19. Overall study context: Acute and convalescent COVID-19 specimens originated in the United States, Italy and Spain.

The germline V gene encodes CDR1 MDHEN and CDR2 SYDVKM. This CDR3 has 12 amino acids. V lost 8 bases to trimming and J lost 5 bases, with 12 bases between them. All recovered Cohort 3 donors got two negative PCRs, got clearance, or saw symptom resolution. Authors' data handling: It was from reference gene primer amplification that nucleated cell counts were estimated. Some clones are missing from TCRdb's copy, which holds only in-frame ones; the method was immunoSEQ multiplex PCR. Clonal size and the V and J genes are those of that table, whereas D and trimming came from the DNA. The sample lists a few hundred thousand clones; 85% to 90% were seen once.

V is TRBV28 and J is TRBJ1-2, with D unclear. Sequencing was done on a sample of PBMCs or T cells enriched from blood (not recorded which). The source is a man aged 25-45 years who had recovered from COVID-19. The CDR3: CASGNRGYGYTF. In nucleotides, the CDR3 is TGTGCCAGCGGCAACCGAGGGTATGGCTACACCTTC.